Listed here is a single TCR beta chain. The antigen remains unidentified. Only in-frame clones appear in the TCRdb table, and some are missing; sequencing was by immunoSEQ multiplex PCR. The repertoire holds roughly 200,000 clones, with roughly 92% as singletons. This sample was included in a study of T cell responses to AZD1222 COVID-19 vaccine. General observations from the study: Donors were largely white British and mainly female; clonal diversity was possibly underestimated. Reportedly, close to half of spike-specific TCRs are directed against unmutated variant regions. Spike-specific TCR breadth and depth both grew after two AZD1222 doses.

The CDR3 consists of 13 residues. The V and J ends lost 0 bases and 2 bases respectively, with 5 bases between them. Germline V CDR1 and CDR2: SGHTS, YDEGEE. The sample was peripheral blood, taken on day 0 of AZD1222 vaccination. The clonotype was recovered from an adult in good health. This chain connects TRBV5-8 to TRBJ1-1; D remains ambiguous. The CDR3 coding sequence is TGTGCCAGCAGCTTGGTTCGTAACACTGAAGCTTTCTTT. Residues: CASSLVRNTEAFF.